This T cell receptor (beta chain) is drawn from a study of cytotoxic CD8 clonotypes in ibrutinib-treated CLL. Study as a whole: There were 10 to 11 relapsed/refractory patients and roughly 15 treatment-naive patients, and approximately 17 were IGHV unmutated. Each sample contained, on average, approximately 270,000 productive templates and 94,082 productive rearrangements. General study points: Public clonotypes, an uncommon group, contracted or remained stable on treatment.

The CDR3 loop spans 16 amino acids. Germline loops: CDR1 SGDLS, CDR2 YYNGEE. V shed 0 bases, J shed 9 bases, and the junction held 12 bases outside the gene matches. Comments on this clone: Its antigen remains unidentified.

TCRdb's copy holds only in-frame clones and misses some; the assay was immunoSEQ multiplex PCR. This table has 190,000 or so clones, 72% appearing once. Sequences were derived from PBMCs, sampled after 24 months of ibrutinib treatment. The chain uses TRBV9 and TRBJ2-1; 7 positions agree with TRBD2. This TCR was sampled from a human donor with chronic lymphocytic leukemia. This CDR3 reads CASSVVVGGSHGEQFF. CDR3 bases: TGTGCCAGCAGCGTAGTCGTGGGAGGGAGTCATGGTGAGCAGTTCTTC.